Listed below are T cell receptor beta chains from one sample, sequenced in a study of T cell responses to AZD1222 COVID-19 vaccine. Repertoires were generated with immunoSEQ multiplex PCR, while TCRdb's copy carries only in-frame clones and drops some. The table shows about 130,000 clones, with around 90% occurring only once. Sequencing used peripheral blood, obtained on day 0 of AZD1222 vaccination. The receptors come from an adult in good health. Each CDR3 is given without its conserved first and last residue. A D gene is named only where the DNA matches it firmly. Where a row states a size, it is once, few, many or the class of an expanded clone; other rows omit it.

.	TRBV5-1	TRBJ1-1	.	ASSLQGGTEAF
TRBD1	TRBV5-1	TRBJ1-2	.	ASSLEQEGAYGYT
.	TRBV28	TRBJ2-1	.	ASRPDFRGYVGYNEQF
.	TRBV5-1	TRBJ2-1	.	ASSPYAGTNNEQF
.	TRBV6-4	TRBJ2-3	.	ASSDAREPNTQY
.	TRBV6-1	TRBJ2-6	.	ASSEMGAGANVLT
TRBD1	TRBV18	TRBJ1-1	.	ASSPKPRQGSMNTEAF
TRBD2	TRBV5-5	TRBJ2-7	.	ASSFRLAGNEQY
.	TRBV9	TRBJ1-5	.	ASSEAGNRNQPQH
.	TRBV19	TRBJ1-4	.	ASSPPGAFDEKLF
.	TRBV5-1	TRBJ1-2	.	ASSSGQDYGYT
.	TRBV29-1	TRBJ1-1	.	SVGVEAF
.	TRBV24-1	TRBJ1-5	.	ATSDATGQPQH
.	TRBV27	TRBJ2-5	once	ASSLFGGTLETQY
.	TRBV27	TRBJ2-7	once	ASSLSLRELDYEQY
TRBD1	TRBV19	TRBJ2-7	.	ASSPDRGPYEQY
.	TRBV7-9	TRBJ1-1	.	ASSSGRKGNTEAF
TRBD2	TRBV6-5	TRBJ2-5	.	ASSFGTSGSQETQY
TRBD1	TRBV9	TRBJ1-2	.	ASSSDRVAGYT
.	TRBV7-6	TRBJ1-3	.	ASSSRSLDSGNTIY
.	TRBV19	TRBJ1-6	.	ASSLQPPPNSPLH
TRBD2	TRBV11-2	TRBJ2-7	.	ASSYPLAGGFYEQY
TRBD2	TRBV7-2	TRBJ2-3	.	ASSPRLAGSTDTQY
.	TRBV14	TRBJ1-2	once	ASSQDYSYT